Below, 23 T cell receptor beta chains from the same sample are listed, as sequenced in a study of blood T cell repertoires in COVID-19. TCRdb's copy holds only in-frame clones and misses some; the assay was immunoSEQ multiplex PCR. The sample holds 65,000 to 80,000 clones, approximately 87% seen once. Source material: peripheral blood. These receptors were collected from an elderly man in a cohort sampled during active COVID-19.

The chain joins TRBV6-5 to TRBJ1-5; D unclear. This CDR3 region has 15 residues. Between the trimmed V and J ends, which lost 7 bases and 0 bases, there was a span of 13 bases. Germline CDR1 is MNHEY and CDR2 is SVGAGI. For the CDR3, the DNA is TGTGCCAGCAACAGAAACGCAGATAGCAATCAGCCCCAGCATTTT. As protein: CASNRNADSNQPQHF.

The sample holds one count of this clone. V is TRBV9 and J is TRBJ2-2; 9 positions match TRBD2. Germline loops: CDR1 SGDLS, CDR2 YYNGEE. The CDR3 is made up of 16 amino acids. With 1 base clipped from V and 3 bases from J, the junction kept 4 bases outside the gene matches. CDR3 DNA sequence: TGTGCCAGCAGCGTACTAGCGGGGATAGACACCGGGGAGCTGTTTTTT. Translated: CASSVLAGIDTGELFF.

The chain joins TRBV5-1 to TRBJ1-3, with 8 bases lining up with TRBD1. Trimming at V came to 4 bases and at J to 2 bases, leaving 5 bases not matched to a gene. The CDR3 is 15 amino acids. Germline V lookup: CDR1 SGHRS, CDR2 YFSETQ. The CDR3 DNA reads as TGCGCCAGCAGCCGAGAACAGGGGGCTGGAAACACCATATATTTT. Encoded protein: CASSREQGAGNTIYF.

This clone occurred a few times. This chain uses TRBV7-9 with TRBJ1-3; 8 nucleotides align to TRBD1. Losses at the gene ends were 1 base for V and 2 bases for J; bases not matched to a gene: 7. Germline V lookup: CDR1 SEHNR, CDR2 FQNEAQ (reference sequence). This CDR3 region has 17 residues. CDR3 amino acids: CASSLEGARGPGNTIYF. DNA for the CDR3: TGTGCCAGCAGCTTAGAAGGCGCCAGGGGGCCTGGAAACACCATATATTTT.

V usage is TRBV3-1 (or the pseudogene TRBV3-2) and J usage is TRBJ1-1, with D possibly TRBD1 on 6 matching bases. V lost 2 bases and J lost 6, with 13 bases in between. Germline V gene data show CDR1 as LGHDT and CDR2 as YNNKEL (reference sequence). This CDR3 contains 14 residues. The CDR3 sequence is CASSQTGRIAEAFF. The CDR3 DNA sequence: TGTGCCAGCAGCCAAACAGGGCGGATCGCTGAAGCTTTCTTT.

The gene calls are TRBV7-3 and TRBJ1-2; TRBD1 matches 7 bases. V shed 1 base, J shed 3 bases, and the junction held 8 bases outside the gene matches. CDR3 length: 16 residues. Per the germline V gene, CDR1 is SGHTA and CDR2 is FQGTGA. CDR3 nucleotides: TGTGCCAGCAGCTTAAGTGGGACAGCCACAGACTATGGCTACACCTTC. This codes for CASSLSGTATDYGYTF.

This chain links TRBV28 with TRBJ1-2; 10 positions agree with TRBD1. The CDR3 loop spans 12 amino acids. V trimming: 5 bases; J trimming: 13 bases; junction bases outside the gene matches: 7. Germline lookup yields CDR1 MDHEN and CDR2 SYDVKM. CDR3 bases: TGTGCCAGCAGTCCCCCGGGACAGGGGTCCACCTTC. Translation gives CASSPPGQGSTF.

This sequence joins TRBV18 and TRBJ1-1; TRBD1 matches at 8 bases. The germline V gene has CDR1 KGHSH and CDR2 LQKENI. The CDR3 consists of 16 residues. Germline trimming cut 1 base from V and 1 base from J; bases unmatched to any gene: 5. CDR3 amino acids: CASSPRLTGGNTEAFF. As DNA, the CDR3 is TGTGCCAGCTCACCACGGTTAACAGGGGGGAACACTGAAGCTTTCTTT.

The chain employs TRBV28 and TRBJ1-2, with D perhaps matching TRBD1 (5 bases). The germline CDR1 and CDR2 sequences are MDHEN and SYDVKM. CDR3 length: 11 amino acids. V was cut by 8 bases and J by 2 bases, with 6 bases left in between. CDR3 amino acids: CASGANYGYTF. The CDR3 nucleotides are TGTGCCAGCGGGGCGAACTATGGCTACACCTTC.

The CDR3 spells CASSPMGTGMNTEAFF. In DNA form, the CDR3 reads TGTGCCAGCTCACCAATGGGGACAGGGATGAACACTGAAGCTTTCTTT. This rearrangement joins TRBV18 to TRBJ1-1; 9 bases agree with TRBD1. This CDR3 is built from 16 residues. In germline, CDR1 is KGHSH, CDR2 LQKENI. The V segment lost 2 bases and the J segment 0 bases; nucleotides outside the gene matches: 4.

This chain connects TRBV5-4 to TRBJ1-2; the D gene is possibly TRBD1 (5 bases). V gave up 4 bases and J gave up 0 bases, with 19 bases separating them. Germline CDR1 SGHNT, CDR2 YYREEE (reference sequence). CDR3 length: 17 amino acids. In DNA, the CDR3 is TGTGCCAGCAGCACTGGGGGGGACCGCGGGGCTAACTATGGCTACACCTTC. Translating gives CASSTGGDRGANYGYTF.

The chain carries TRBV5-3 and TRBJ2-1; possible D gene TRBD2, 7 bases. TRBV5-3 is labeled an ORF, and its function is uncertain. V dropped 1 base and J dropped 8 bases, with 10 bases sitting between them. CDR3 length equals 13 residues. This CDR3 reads CARSLTGGYEQFF. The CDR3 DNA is TGTGCCAGAAGCTTGACGGGGGGCTATGAGCAGTTCTTC.

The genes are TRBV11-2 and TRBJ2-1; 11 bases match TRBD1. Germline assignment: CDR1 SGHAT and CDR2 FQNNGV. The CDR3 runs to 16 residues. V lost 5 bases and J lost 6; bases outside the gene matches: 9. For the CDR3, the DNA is TGTGCCAGCAGCCCCTGGGACAGGGGGTTGAGCAATGAGCAGTTCTTC. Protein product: CASSPWDRGLSNEQFF.

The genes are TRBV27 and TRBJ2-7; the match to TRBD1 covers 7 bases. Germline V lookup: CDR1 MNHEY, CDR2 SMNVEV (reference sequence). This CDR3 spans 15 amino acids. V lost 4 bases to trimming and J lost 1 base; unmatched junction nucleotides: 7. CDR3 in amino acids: CASSWTGSKSYEQYF. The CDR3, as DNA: TGTGCCAGCAGTTGGACAGGCTCTAAATCCTACGAGCAGTACTTC.

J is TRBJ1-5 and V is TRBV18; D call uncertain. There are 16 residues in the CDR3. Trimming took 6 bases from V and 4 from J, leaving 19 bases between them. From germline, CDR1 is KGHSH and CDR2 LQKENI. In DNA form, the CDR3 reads TGTGCCAGCTCCCTTACCGAGACAAGGCCTAATCAGCCCCAGCATTTT. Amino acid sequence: CASSLTETRPNQPQHF.

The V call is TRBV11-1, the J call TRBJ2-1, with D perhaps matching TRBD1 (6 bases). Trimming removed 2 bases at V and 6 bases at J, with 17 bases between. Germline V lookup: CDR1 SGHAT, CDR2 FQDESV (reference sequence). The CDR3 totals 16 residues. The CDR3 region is CASSLLRAGDSNEQFF. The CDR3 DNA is TGTGCCAGCAGCTTACTTCGGGCAGGGGATTCCAATGAGCAGTTCTTC.

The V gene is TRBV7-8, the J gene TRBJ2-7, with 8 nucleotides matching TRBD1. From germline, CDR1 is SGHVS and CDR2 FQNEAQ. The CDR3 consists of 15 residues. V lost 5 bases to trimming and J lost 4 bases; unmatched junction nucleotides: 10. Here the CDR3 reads CASSRRDRGDYEQYF. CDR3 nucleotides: TGTGCCAGCAGCCGCCGCGACAGGGGCGATTACGAGCAGTACTTC.

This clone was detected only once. The CDR3 loop is CASSSTGPLNTEAFF. The CDR3 region has the DNA TGTGCCAGCAGCAGTACAGGGCCCCTGAACACTGAAGCTTTCTTT. V usage is TRBV7-9 and J usage is TRBJ1-1, with a weak D call TRBD1 (6 bases). This CDR3 spans 15 amino acids. Trimming shortened V by 5 bases and J by 0 bases, and 13 bases separated the two germline ends. Germline loops: CDR1 SEHNR, CDR2 FQNEAQ (reference sequence).

CDR3 protein: CATSTSGFSSPLHF. The CDR3 nucleotides read TGTGCCACCAGCACCTCAGGGTTTTCCTCACCCCTCCACTTT. The chain is built from TRBV15 and TRBJ1-6; weak D call: TRBD1 (5 bases). The germline V and J ends were trimmed by 4 bases and 10 bases, with 14 bases remaining between them. Germline V CDR1 and CDR2: LNHNV, YYDKDF (reference sequence). CDR3 size: 14 residues.

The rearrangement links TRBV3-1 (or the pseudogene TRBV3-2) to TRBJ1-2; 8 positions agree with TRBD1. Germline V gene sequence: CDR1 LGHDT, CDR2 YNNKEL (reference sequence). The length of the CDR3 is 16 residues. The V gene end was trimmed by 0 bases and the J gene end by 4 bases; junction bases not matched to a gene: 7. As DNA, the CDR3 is TGTGCCAGCAGCCAAGAGGAACAGGGGGTTAGCTATGGCTACACCTTC. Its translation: CASSQEEQGVSYGYTF.

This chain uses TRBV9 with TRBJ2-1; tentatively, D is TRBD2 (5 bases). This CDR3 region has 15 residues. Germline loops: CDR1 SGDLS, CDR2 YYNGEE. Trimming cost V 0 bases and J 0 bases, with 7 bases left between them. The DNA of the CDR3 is TGTGCCAGCAGCGTAGGGCTAGCCTCCTACAATGAGCAGTTCTTC. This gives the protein CASSVGLASYNEQFF. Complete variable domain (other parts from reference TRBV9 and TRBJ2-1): DSGVTQTPKHLITATGQRVTLRCSPRSGDLSVYWYQQSLDQGLQFLIQYYNGEERAKGNILERFSAQQFPDLHSELNLSSLELGDSALYFCASSVGLASYNEQFFGPGTRLTVL.

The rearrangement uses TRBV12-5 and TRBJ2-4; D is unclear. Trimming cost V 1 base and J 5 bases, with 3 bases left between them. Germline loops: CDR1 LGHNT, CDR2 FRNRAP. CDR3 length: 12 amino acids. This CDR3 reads CASGLAENIQYF. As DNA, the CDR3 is TGTGCTAGTGGTTTGGCCGAAAACATTCAGTACTTC.

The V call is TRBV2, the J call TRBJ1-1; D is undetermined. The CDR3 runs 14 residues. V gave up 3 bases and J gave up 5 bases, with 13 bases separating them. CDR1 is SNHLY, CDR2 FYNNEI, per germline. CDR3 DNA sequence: TGTGCCAGCAGTGATGCAGGACTGCGGACTGAAGCTTTCTTT. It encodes CASSDAGLRTEAFF.